The 27 T cell receptor beta chains in this list originate from one sample, sequenced in a study of blood T cells in healthy people across ages. Sample-barcoded 5' priming and a J-beta primer mix drove a second PCR of roughly 7 to 11 cycles. Using its own MiXCR run on the 5' RACE reads, TCRdb lists one record per CDR3 protein. This sample yields 750,000 to 850,000 distinct CDR3 sequences, of which 25% are seen a single time; approximately 3.7% belongs to the top ten. The same specimen was also included in a second study, on T cells of mothers and their children.

Sample: blood. All receptors come from a boy aged 5-17 years in good health.

This chain uses TRBV29-1 with TRBJ2-3; either TRBD1 or TRBD2 may supply D (6 bases each). The CDR3 has 14 residues. CDR1 is SQVTM, CDR2 ANQGSEA, per germline. V was shortened by 1 base and J by 6 bases, with 14 bases between the two germline ends. The CDR3 here is CSVEGVGGLDTQYF. The CDR3 DNA reads as TGCAGCGTTGAAGGGGTTGGGGGGCTGGATACGCAGTATTTT.

V and J are TRBV6-6 and TRBJ1-4; D possibly corresponds to TRBD1 (6 bases). The ends were cut back, 5 bases at V and 4 bases at J, with 14 bases in the middle. CDR1 is MNHNY, CDR2 SVGAGI, per germline (reference sequence). This CDR3 comprises 15 residues. In nucleotides, the CDR3 is TGTGCCAGCAGTCTCGGGGGCGCCAATAATGAAAAACTGTTTTTT. Its protein is CASSLGGANNEKLFF.

This clonotype was counted between two and nine times. The chain combines TRBV7-2 with TRBJ2-5; D might be TRBD2 (6 bases). The CDR3 totals 17 residues. V dropped 2 bases and J dropped 1 base, with 17 bases sitting between them. Germline V gene data show CDR1 as SGHTA and CDR2 as FQGNSA. The CDR3 nucleotides are TGTGCCAGCAGCTTAAGCACCCCCGGGAGACGCCAAGAGACCCAGTACTTC. Protein: CASSLSTPGRRQETQYF.

The chain joins TRBV29-1 to TRBJ2-5; D call uncertain. The closer fit of TRBJ2-7 to the DNA end suggests the J call may be wrong. Germline V gene lookup returns CDR1 SQVTM and CDR2 ANQGSEA. The CDR3 extends over 13 amino acids. The DNA for the CDR3 is TGCAGCGTTGAACTGGAGAGAGCCTACGAGCAGTACTTC. The encoded protein is CSVELERAYEQYF.

The V and J genes are TRBV6-2 or TRBV6-3 and TRBJ1-4; perhaps TRBD1 as D (6 bases). Trimming left V 6 bases short and J 8 bases short, with 16 bases between. Germline lookup yields CDR1 MNHEY and CDR2 SVGEGT. There are 14 residues in the CDR3. For the CDR3, the DNA is TGTGCCAGCAGAAATTGGACAGCCGTGGAAAAACTGTTTTTT. It encodes CASRNWTAVEKLFF.

This clonotype has just a few counts. The chain uses TRBV20-1 and TRBJ2-7; D is ambiguous. The CDR3 consists of 13 residues. CDR1 is DFQATT, CDR2 SNEGSKA, per germline (reference sequence). The V end lost 0 bases, the J end lost 1 base, and 7 bases lay between the germline ends. This CDR3 reads CSARETASYEQYF. In DNA, the CDR3 is TGCAGTGCTAGAGAAACAGCGTCCTACGAGCAGTACTTC.

The chain links TRBV24-1 to TRBJ2-1, with D maybe TRBD1 (6 bases). From germline, CDR1 is KGHDR and CDR2 SFDVKD. This CDR3 has 11 residues. V was cut by 10 bases and J by 10 bases, with 13 bases left in between. This CDR3 reads CATQGSVEQFF. In DNA, the CDR3 is TGTGCCACTCAGGGGTCGGTAGAGCAGTTCTTC.

This clonotype has more than one count but fewer than ten. CDR3 region: CSARGVNRVTYEQYF. As DNA, the CDR3 is TGCAGTGCTAGAGGGGTGAACAGGGTGACCTACGAGCAGTACTTC. The rearrangement uses TRBV20-1 and TRBJ2-5; D might be TRBD1 (6 bases). With the DNA end fitting TRBJ2-7 better, the J assignment may be wrong. CDR1 and CDR2 from the germline V gene are DFQATT and SNEGSKA (reference sequence). The CDR3 consists of 15 residues.

The chain has TRBV27 and TRBJ2-5, with D possibly being TRBD1 (5 bases). Trimming took 3 bases from V and 3 from J, leaving 11 bases between them. CDR3 length: 14 residues. Germline CDR1 is MNHEY and CDR2 is SMNVEV (reference sequence). Written as DNA, the CDR3 is TGTGCCAGCAGTTTTGGAGACAGCAAAGAGACCCAGTACTTC. Encoded protein: CASSFGDSKETQYF.

This CDR3 reads CASSLSGTGGYYGYTF. CDR3 DNA: TGTGCCAGCAGTTTATCGGGGACAGGGGGCTACTATGGCTACACCTTC. The chain carries TRBV27 and TRBJ1-2; 12 nucleotides align to TRBD1. V was clipped by 0 bases and J by 3 bases; unmatched bases: 2. There are 16 residues in the CDR3. CDR1 is MNHEY, CDR2 SMNVEV, per germline (reference sequence).

This clonotype came up a few times. The chain has TRBV20-1 and TRBJ1-5; D is ambiguous. V lost 0 bases and J lost 6, with 6 bases in between. The CDR3 length is 12 residues. Germline-derived CDR1 and CDR2 are DFQATT and SNEGSKA (reference sequence). The CDR3 bases are TGCAGTGCTAGAGAGGGGAGTCAGCCCCAGCATTTT. Its protein is CSAREGSQPQHF.

The chain couples TRBV7-3 to TRBJ1-1, with 7 bases that match TRBD1. Germline V gene lookup returns CDR1 SGHTA and CDR2 FQGTGA. This CDR3 has 18 residues. V lost 2 bases and J lost 3; bases outside the gene matches: 15. The CDR3 reads CASSLVGGLKGADTEAFF. CDR3 nucleotides: TGTGCCAGCAGCTTAGTAGGGGGCCTCAAGGGGGCGGACACTGAAGCTTTCTTT.

To note about this clonotype: The junction and the germline gene differ at one end; a read error may be behind it. The chain carries TRBV29-1 and TRBJ2-5; no reliable D call. The end of the DNA fits TRBJ2-1 better, so the J call may be wrong. The CDR3 spans 11 residues. From germline, CDR1 is SQVTM and CDR2 ANQGSEA. Written as DNA, the CDR3 is TGCGGCGTTGATGAGTGGAATGAGCAGTTCTTC. This sequence encodes CGVDEWNEQFF.

The rearrangement links TRBV6-1 to TRBJ2-2, with 12 bases fitting TRBD2. CDR1 and CDR2 from the germline V gene are MNHNS and SASEGT. The CDR3 has 17 amino acids. The J segment lost 4 bases and the V segment lost 4 bases, leaving 7 bases of the junction unmatched. The CDR3 reads CASSAGLAGPSTGELFF. In DNA, the CDR3 is TGTGCCAGCAGTGCCGGACTAGCGGGGCCTAGCACCGGGGAGCTGTTTTTT.

V is TRBV11-2 and J is TRBJ2-5; 9 nucleotides agree with TRBD2. This CDR3 comprises 16 residues. Unmatched junction bases numbered 12, after V lost 5 bases and J lost 5 bases. Per the germline V gene, CDR1 is SGHAT and CDR2 is FQNNGV. The CDR3 sequence is CASSPRGLAIRETQYF. Written as DNA, the CDR3 is TGTGCCAGCAGCCCGAGGGGACTAGCTATACGCGAGACCCAGTACTTC.

This chain connects TRBV29-1 to TRBJ2-1; no clear D gene. Germline-derived CDR1 and CDR2 are SQVTM and ANQGSEA. The CDR3 spans 13 residues. V gave up 2 bases and J gave up 6 bases, with 11 bases separating them. CDR3 protein: CSVEILGFNEQFF. CDR3 in DNA: TGCAGCGTTGAAATTTTAGGGTTCAATGAGCAGTTCTTC.

The rearrangement uses TRBV28 and TRBJ1-1; TRBD1 matches at 11 bases. Per germline, CDR1 MDHEN and CDR2 SYDVKM. The ends lost 3 bases at V and 6 bases at J; junction bases unmatched: 3. The CDR3 is made up of 14 amino acids. CDR3 DNA: TGTGCCAGCAGTTTTGGGACAGGGGGTTCTGAAGCTTTCTTT. Amino acid sequence: CASSFGTGGSEAFF.

This clonotype was detected only a few times. The chain links TRBV13 to TRBJ1-3, with a tentative D call TRBD1 (6 bases). From germline, CDR1 is PRHDT and CDR2 FYEKMQ (reference sequence). This CDR3 region has 16 residues. Trimming pared 1 base from V and 4 bases from J, leaving 14 bases between. In DNA, the CDR3 is TGTGCCAGCAGCTTAGTCCGGGGCAGGGGCGGAAACACCATATATTTT. Protein: CASSLVRGRGGNTIYF.

The CDR3 loop is CSAGRGEAKAGELFF. The CDR3 nucleotides are TGCAGTGCTGGGCGAGGAGAAGCCAAGGCCGGGGAGCTGTTTTTT. This chain joins TRBV20-1 and TRBJ2-2; no reliable D call. CDR1 and CDR2 (germline): DFQATT, SNEGSKA (reference sequence). V gave up 5 bases and J gave up 6 bases, with 19 bases separating them. This CDR3 is 15 amino acids long.

This clonotype appeared a few times. The chain joins TRBV12-3 or TRBV12-4 to TRBJ2-5, with D hard to call. Trimming removed 4 bases at V and 7 bases at J, with 10 bases between. The CDR3 runs to 12 residues. CDR3 loop: CASSYNQRTQYF. CDR3 in DNA: TGTGCCAGCAGTTACAACCAACGGACCCAGTACTTC.

The chain carries TRBV12-3 or TRBV12-4 and TRBJ2-7; TRBD1 matches at 9 bases. J was trimmed by 3 bases and V by 6 bases; bases with no gene match: 12. The CDR3 consists of 16 residues. For the CDR3, the DNA is TGTGCCAGCAGCATGGACAGGGGTGGTTTTCTCTACGAGCAGTACTTC. This codes for CASSMDRGGFLYEQYF.

The rearrangement links TRBV5-1 to TRBJ1-2; D gene unclear. Germline V gives CDR1 SGHRS, CDR2 YFSETQ. This CDR3 comprises 11 residues. Trimming removed 7 bases at V and 7 bases at J, with 11 bases between. CDR3 region: CASGPTTGYTF. As DNA, the CDR3 is TGCGCCAGCGGGCCTACGACTGGCTACACCTTC. The complete variable domain, with remaining parts taken from reference TRBV5-1 and TRBJ1-2, reads KAGVTQTPRYLIKTRGQQVTLSCSPISGHRSVSWYQQTPGQGLQFLFEYFSETQRNKGNFPGRFSGRQFSNSRSEMNVSTLELGDSALYLCASGPTTGYTFGSGTRLTVV.

The J gene is TRBJ2-5, the V gene TRBV7-8, with 15 bases fitting TRBD2. The J call is doubtful: the DNA matches TRBJ2-1 better. This CDR3 is 18 amino acids long. Germline assignment: CDR1 SGHVS and CDR2 FQNEAQ. The CDR3 region has the DNA TGTGCCAGCAGCCCATCCCAGGTGGGACTAGCGGGAGGCAATGAGCAGTTCTTC. Translation: CASSPSQVGLAGGNEQFF.

This clonotype was detected a few times. The chain links TRBV12-3 or TRBV12-4 to TRBJ2-1; 8 positions match TRBD2. TRBJ2-7 matches the DNA end more closely, so the J call is doubtful. This CDR3 spans 15 amino acids. The CDR3 sequence: CASSPLAGPLLEQYF. CDR3 coding DNA: TGTGCCAGCAGTCCATTAGCGGGACCCCTCCTCGAGCAGTACTTC.

V is TRBV6-5 and J is TRBJ1-1, with a tentative D call TRBD1 (5 bases). V dropped 6 bases and J dropped 1 base, with 12 bases sitting between them. From germline, CDR1 is MNHEY and CDR2 SVGAGI. This CDR3 is built from 14 residues. Here the CDR3 reads CASSRWGGNTEAFF. The CDR3 coding sequence is TGTGCCAGCAGCCGATGGGGCGGGAACACTGAAGCTTTCTTT.

This clonotype came up a few times. The chain links TRBV27 to TRBJ2-7, with D perhaps TRBD1 (6 bases). CDR1 is MNHEY, CDR2 SMNVEV, per germline (reference sequence). Trimming cost V 2 bases and J 5 bases, with 22 bases left between them. This CDR3 comprises 17 residues. The CDR3, as DNA: TGTGCCAGCAGTTTACTCATGACAGGTACGCGGCTCGACGAGCAGTACTTC. Translating gives CASSLLMTGTRLDEQYF.

This clonotype was seen more than once but under ten times. DNA for the CDR3: TGTGCCAGCAGCTCCACCCTTAGCGGGGGGAACCATATTTTACAAGAGACCCAGTACTTC. As protein: CASSSTLSGGNHILQETQYF. This chain uses TRBV11-1 with TRBJ2-5; 10 bases align to TRBD2. Germline assignment: CDR1 SGHAT and CDR2 FQDESV (reference sequence). The length of the CDR3 is 20 residues. Germline trimming cut 4 bases from V and 2 bases from J; bases unmatched to any gene: 19.